This paragraph covers one T cell receptor beta chain sequence. Its antigen remains unidentified. These data originate in a study of cytomegalovirus exposure and HLA in healthy donors. The V segment lost 1 base and the J segment 8 bases; nucleotides outside the gene matches: 3. The length of the CDR3 is 12 residues. The germline gives CDR1 GTSNPN, CDR2 SVGIG (reference sequence). While unrecorded immune exposures were likely, the donors were nominally healthy when sampled. The primer mix had 60 Vbeta and 13 Jbeta primers. Some clones are missing from TCRdb's copy, which holds only in-frame ones; the method was immunoSEQ multiplex PCR. This sample has about 180,000 clones; around four fifths occur once, and the top ten carry roughly 5.2%. Study-wide results and caveats: Some TCR beta chains (164 of them) were listed as cytomegalovirus-associated. Reportedly, diagnosis of cytomegalovirus status by the classifier showed high specificity and sensitivity. Later examination showed HLA-associated TCR beta chains had greater clonal expansion than equally common others.

The TCR sequence derives from a girl aged 10-17 years in good health and CMV-seropositive. The sample was PBMCs. The rearrangement links TRBV30 to TRBJ1-2; 8 nucleotides align to TRBD1. The CDR3 DNA follows: TGTGCCTGGAGTGCGACAGGGGAGGGCTACACCTTC. It is translated as CAWSATGEGYTF.